This T cell receptor (beta chain) was profiled in a study of blood T cell repertoires in COVID-19. Study in general: Sites across the United States, Italy and Spain contributed samples from acute and convalescent COVID-19. T cells, B-cell-depleted T cells, or PBMCs provided the cDNA or gDNA that served as material.

Original processing methods: From reference gene primer amplification, estimates of nucleated cell counts were derived. Here immunoSEQ multiplex PCR was the method, and the copy in TCRdb shows in-frame clones only, minus some. V, J and clone size are taken as reported in that table, and D and trimming were inferred from the DNA itself. The table records 130,000 to 150,000 clones, over 85% of them present only once. Per the germline V gene, CDR1 is SGHRS and CDR2 is YFSETQ. The CDR3 extends over 16 amino acids. The V end lost 0 bases, the J end lost 4 bases, and 14 bases lay between the germline ends.

The J gene is TRBJ1-3, the V gene TRBV5-1; possibly TRBD1 for D (6 bases). The sample comprised peripheral blood. The clonotype comes from a human donor in a cohort sampled during active COVID-19. In nucleotides, the CDR3 is TGCGCCAGCAGCTTGGGTCCAGGGGCTTCGGGAAACACCATATATTTT. Protein product: CASSLGPGASGNTIYF.